This TCR beta chain was obtained from a study of Tregs in tolerant kidney transplant recipients. The sample holds one count of this clone. In germline, CDR1 is SGHDN, CDR2 FVKESK. Trimming at V came to 4 bases and at J to 9 bases, leaving 8 bases not matched to a gene. The CDR3 sequence is 13 residues long. The protocol was immunoSEQ multiplex PCR, while the TCRdb copy is restricted to in-frame clones and leaves out a portion. The data show about 50,000 clones, roughly nine tenths seen once. Related graft donors supplied nonmyeloablative bone marrow transplants, and mixed chimerism was transient. The chain employs TRBV14 and TRBJ2-7; 8 positions match TRBD1. This clonotype was obtained from a human patient who received a combined kidney and bone marrow transplant. Some T cells could come from the graft donor. The sample here was CD8+ T cells from blood (PBMCs), taken 12 months after the transplant. CDR3 sequence: CASSLSGGIGQYF. In DNA, the CDR3 is TGTGCCAGCAGCCTGTCAGGGGGCATAGGGCAGTACTTC. The whole variable domain, remainder taken from reference TRBV14 and TRBJ2-7, is EAGVTQFPSHSVIEKGQTVTLRCDPISGHDNLYWYRRVMGKEIKFLLHFVKESKQDESGMPNNRFLAERTGGTYSTLKVQPAELEDSGVYFCASSLSGGIGQYFGPGTRLTVT.